Sequencing of this TCR beta chain was carried out in a study of OX40 agonist ivuxolimab in advanced cancers. Across the whole study: Of mixed ages from about 23 to 90 and averaging roughly 64 years, the group was over 80% male.

A word on this clone: Its specificity is unknown.

Notes on the study in general: The antigen specificity of the peripheral T cells (those that were expanded) was not determined.

Only in-frame clones appear in the TCRdb table, and some are missing; sequencing was by immunoSEQ multiplex PCR. This sample has 45,000 to 50,000 clones, with roughly nine tenths found just once. CDR3 length: 18 residues. V trimming: 3 bases; J trimming: 5 bases; junction bases outside the gene matches: 18. The germline V gene has CDR1 LGHNA and CDR2 YSLEER. The sample in question was CD4+ or CD8+ T cells sorted from blood, obtained in a trial of the OX40 agonist ivuxolimab. The sequence was collected from an adult with an advanced solid tumor such as melanoma, head and neck, liver or kidney cancer. This rearrangement joins TRBV4-3 to TRBJ2-5, with TRBD1 identical over 7 bases. The CDR3 DNA sequence: TGCGCCAGCAGCCAGGAATTGGGGATCATACAGGGGTGGGAGACCCAGTACTTC. Its translation is CASSQELGIIQGWETQYF.